Following are 20 T cell receptor beta chains from one sample sequenced in a study of multiple sclerosis patients with progressive multifocal leukoencephalopathy. Assay used: immunoSEQ multiplex PCR; TCRdb lists only in-frame clones, some missing. The table shows some 31,000 clones, with approximately 84% occurring only once. Time point in this sample: time of PML onset. The sequencing used PBMCs, collected from a patient treated with natalizumab. All receptors derive from a human donor with progressive multifocal leukoencephalopathy.

The chain couples TRBV5-1 to TRBJ1-4, with a tentative D call TRBD1 (5 bases). CDR1 SGHRS and CDR2 YFSETQ come from the germline V gene. Deletions cut 5 bases from V and 4 bases from J, with 9 bases between. The CDR3 consists of 13 residues. The CDR3 protein is CASRQAYNEKLFF. The CDR3 DNA follows: TGCGCCAGCAGACAGGCGTATAATGAAAAACTGTTTTTT.

V and J are TRBV12-5 and TRBJ2-7, with D perhaps TRBD1 (7 bases). Trimming pared 1 base from V and 2 bases from J, leaving 12 bases between. CDR1 and CDR2 from the germline V gene are LGHNT and FRNRAP. The CDR3 length is 15 residues. CDR3 coding DNA: TGTGCTAGTGGTTTGGGCGCGGGACAGCCCTACGAGCAGTACTTC. Translated, it gives CASGLGAGQPYEQYF.

This clone appeared a single time. This chain joins TRBV27 and TRBJ1-2, with D perhaps TRBD1 (5 bases). The CDR3 sequence is 16 residues long. V shed 3 bases and J shed 4 bases, with 18 bases lying between them. Germline CDR1 MNHEY, CDR2 SMNVEV (reference sequence). CDR3 nucleotide sequence: TGTGCCAGCAGTTTTATGTGGGGGAGCGCTACCTATGGCTACACCTTC. Its protein is CASSFMWGSATYGYTF.

This chain links TRBV4-2 with TRBJ1-3; TRBD1 might be the D (5 bases). There are 16 residues in the CDR3. The germline gives CDR1 LGHNA, CDR2 YNFKEQ. Trimming took off 0 bases at V and 1 base at J, with 10 bases between the two ends. Here the CDR3 reads CASSQDQSGSGNTIYF. The CDR3 coding sequence is TGTGCCAGCAGCCAAGATCAATCAGGGTCTGGAAACACCATATATTTT.

This chain uses TRBV6-5 with TRBJ1-1, with D possibly TRBD1 on 5 matching bases. Trimming left V 1 base short and J 4 bases short, with 7 bases between. This CDR3 is built from 13 residues. Per the germline V gene, CDR1 is MNHEY and CDR2 is SVGAGI. The CDR3: CASSYLTATEAFF. The CDR3 DNA is TGTGCCAGCAGTTACTTGACAGCCACTGAAGCTTTCTTT.

The chain links TRBV4-3 to TRBJ2-2; D is undetermined. Germline CDR1 reads LGHNA; CDR2 reads YSLEER. The CDR3 is 14 amino acids. The V end was cut by 0 bases, the J end by 7 bases, with 9 bases between. CDR3 protein: CASSQDPGYGELFF. The CDR3 bases are TGCGCCAGCAGCCAAGATCCTGGATACGGGGAGCTGTTTTTT.

A single count supports this clone. J is TRBJ2-2 and V is TRBV4-3; 7 bases are shared with TRBD2. V lost 4 bases and J lost 4; bases outside the gene matches: 12. CDR1 and CDR2 from the germline V gene are LGHNA and YSLEER. The length of the CDR3 is 17 residues. The CDR3 here is CASSRWAGDFGTGELFF. Written as DNA, the CDR3 is TGCGCCAGCAGCCGGTGGGCGGGGGACTTCGGCACCGGGGAGCTGTTTTTT.

The gene calls are TRBV6-5 and TRBJ2-7; D is possibly TRBD2 (6 bases). The CDR3 is made up of 14 amino acids. CDR1 is MNHEY, CDR2 SVGAGI, per germline. Between the trimmed V and J ends, which lost 6 bases and 5 bases, there was a span of 17 bases. The CDR3 protein is CASRPRGFGDEQYF. The CDR3 coding sequence is TGTGCCAGCAGACCCCGGGGGTTCGGGGACGAGCAGTACTTC.

The V gene is TRBV18, the J gene TRBJ1-1; D not certain. This CDR3 is 13 amino acids long. Germline V lookup: CDR1 KGHSH, CDR2 LQKENI. The ends were cut back, 6 bases at V and 4 bases at J, with 12 bases in the middle. The CDR3 loop is CASSSSEGTEAFF. The CDR3 DNA is TGTGCCAGCTCCTCATCAGAGGGCACTGAAGCTTTCTTT.

The rearrangement links TRBV27 to TRBJ1-1; a possible D gene is TRBD1 (6 bases). This CDR3 region has 15 residues. Looked up from germline, CDR1 is MNHEY and CDR2 is SMNVEV (reference sequence). V was shortened by 2 bases and J by 0 bases, with 10 bases between the two germline ends. CDR3 coding DNA: TGTGCCAGCAGTTTACATCAGGGGATGAACACTGAAGCTTTCTTT. This translates into CASSLHQGMNTEAFF.

This clone appeared a single time. This sequence joins TRBV21-1 and TRBJ2-4; whether TRBD1, the table's D call, matches the DNA was not checked. TRBV21-1 is deemed a pseudogene. This CDR3 is 16 amino acids long. The CDR3 nucleotides are TGTGCCAGCAGCGCCCGGGACAGGCTAGCCAAAAACATTCAGTACTTC. This translates into CASSARDRLAKNIQYF.

The chain employs TRBV7-3 and TRBJ2-1, with D possibly matching TRBD2 (6 bases). This CDR3 spans 13 amino acids. V shed 8 bases and J shed 10 bases, with 18 bases lying between them. Germline CDR1 reads SGHTA; CDR2 reads FQGTGA. This CDR3 reads CASSRLLAAEQFF. The CDR3 nucleotides are TGTGCCAGCTCCCGTTTATTAGCGGCAGAGCAGTTCTTC.

The chain carries TRBV9 and TRBJ1-4; the D gene is possibly TRBD1 (6 bases). Germline-derived CDR1 and CDR2 are SGDLS and YYNGEE. V was pared by 0 bases and J by 8 bases, with 11 bases between. The CDR3 runs 14 residues. This chain's CDR3 is CASSVAGGWEKLFF. CDR3 nucleotide sequence: TGTGCCAGCAGCGTAGCGGGGGGCTGGGAAAAACTGTTTTTT. Full variable domain (rest looked up from reference TRBV9 and TRBJ1-4): DSGVTQTPKHLITATGQRVTLRCSPRSGDLSVYWYQQSLDQGLQFLIQYYNGEERAKGNILERFSAQQFPDLHSELNLSSLELGDSALYFCASSVAGGWEKLFFGSGTQLSVL.

The chain uses TRBV28 and TRBJ1-2; no clear D gene. The CDR3 extends over 11 amino acids. Germline CDR1 reads MDHEN; CDR2 reads SYDVKM. V was clipped by 4 bases and J by 8 bases, with 8 bases between them. The CDR3 loop is CASSSYEGYTF. The CDR3 DNA follows: TGTGCCAGCAGTTCCTATGAGGGCTACACCTTC.

The chain joins TRBV6-5 to TRBJ2-7, with D uncertain. This CDR3 has 15 amino acids. With 2 bases removed from V and 0 bases from J, the gap between germline ends came to 11 bases. Germline CDR1 is MNHEY and CDR2 is SVGAGI. DNA of the CDR3: TGTGCCAGCAGTTACCTCTCCTGGGGCTCCTACGAGCAGTACTTC. It is translated as CASSYLSWGSYEQYF.

V usage is TRBV19 and J usage is TRBJ1-2; D perhaps matches TRBD1 (5 bases). CDR1 and CDR2 from the germline V gene are LNHDA and SQIVND (reference sequence). V lost 8 bases and J 6 bases, leaving 16 bases between the germline ends. This CDR3 is 13 amino acids long. CDR3 sequence reads: CASGTDKEDGYTF. CDR3 bases: TGTGCCAGTGGGACGGATAAGGAGGATGGCTACACCTTC.

This chain links TRBV7-3 with TRBJ2-1; D possibly corresponds to TRBD2 (6 bases). CDR3 length equals 16 residues. Trimming shortened V by 3 bases and J by 0 bases, and 12 bases separated the two germline ends. Germline V gene lookup returns CDR1 SGHTA and CDR2 FQGTGA. CDR3 bases: TGTGCCAGCAGCTTGGCGGGGCTGGGCTCCTACAATGAGCAGTTCTTC. This sequence encodes CASSLAGLGSYNEQFF.

This chain uses TRBV29-1 with TRBJ1-1; D not certain. V lost 0 bases to trimming and J lost 1 base, with 9 bases between them. Germline V gene data show CDR1 as SQVTM and CDR2 as ANQGSEA. The CDR3 consists of 14 residues. This chain's CDR3 is CSVEDLEKNTEAFF. As DNA, the CDR3 is TGCAGCGTTGAAGATCTGGAAAAGAACACTGAAGCTTTCTTT.

This chain uses TRBV10-3 with TRBJ1-2; no clear D gene. This CDR3 region has 13 residues. Germline CDR1 ENHRY, CDR2 SYGVKD. V was cut by 7 bases and J by 4 bases, with 13 bases left in between. The CDR3 reads CAITGRDGYGYTF. As DNA, the CDR3 is TGTGCCATCACCGGACGCGACGGCTATGGCTACACCTTC.

V gene TRBV19 combines with J gene TRBJ2-1; no firm D call. The V end was cut by 4 bases, the J end by 7 bases, with 11 bases between. Germline assignment: CDR1 LNHDA and CDR2 SQIVND (reference sequence). This CDR3 has 13 amino acids. The CDR3 coding sequence is TGTGCCAGTAGTACTAGGATGGAGAATGAGCAGTTCTTC. The encoded protein is CASSTRMENEQFF.